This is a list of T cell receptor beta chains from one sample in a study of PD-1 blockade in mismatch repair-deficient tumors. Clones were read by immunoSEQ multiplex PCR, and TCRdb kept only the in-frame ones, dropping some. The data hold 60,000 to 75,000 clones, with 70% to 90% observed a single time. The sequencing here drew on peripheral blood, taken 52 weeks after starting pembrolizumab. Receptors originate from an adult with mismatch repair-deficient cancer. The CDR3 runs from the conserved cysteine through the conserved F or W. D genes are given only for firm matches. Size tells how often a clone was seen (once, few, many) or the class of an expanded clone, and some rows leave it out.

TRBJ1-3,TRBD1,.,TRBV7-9,TGTGCCAGCAGCCAGGGGGCAGCAGGAAACACCATATATTTT,CASSQGAAGNTIYF
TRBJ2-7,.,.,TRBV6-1,TGTGCCAGCAGTGATTCCCCCTGGTCCTACGAGCAGTACTTC,CASSDSPWSYEQYF
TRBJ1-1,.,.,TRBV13,TGTGCCAGCAGCTTCTTGACAGCGAACACTGAAGCTTTCTTT,CASSFLTANTEAFF
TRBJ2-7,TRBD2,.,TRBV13,TGTGCCAGCAGCCCGGGACTAGCGGGGCCCCCTTCCGAGCAGTACTTC,CASSPGLAGPPSEQYF
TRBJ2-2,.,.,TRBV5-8,TGTGCCAGCAGCCTAGGACTGGGGTCCCCCTATGACACCGGGGAGCTGTTTTTT,CASSLGLGSPYDTGELFF
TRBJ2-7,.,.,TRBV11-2,TGTGCCACCTCGCCTGGGGCAGGGGCCGCTGGGTACGAGCAGTACTTC,CATSPGAGAAGYEQYF
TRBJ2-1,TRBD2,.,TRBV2,TGTGCCAGCAGTGTAGCGGGAGTGGGAAATGAGCAGTTCTTC,CASSVAGVGNEQFF
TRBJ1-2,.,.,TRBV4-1,TGCGCCAGCAGCCCACACCGAAACTATGGCTACACCTTC,CASSPHRNYGYTF
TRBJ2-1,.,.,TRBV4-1,TGCGCCAGCAGCCCCTTCGGGGGCGGGAGCCGCTATGAGCAGTTCTTC,CASSPFGGGSRYEQFF
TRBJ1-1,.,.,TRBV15,TGTGCCACCAGTTCGGGGACACCGACATCGAACACTGAAGCTTTCTTT,CATSSGTPTSNTEAFF
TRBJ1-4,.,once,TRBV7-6,TGTGCCAGCAGCTTAAGTAAAGGGACCCAAGGGAGGGATGAAAAACTGTTTTTT,CASSLSKGTQGRDEKLFF
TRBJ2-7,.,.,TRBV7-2,TGTGCCAGCAGCTTAAGTGCTGGGTCCTACGAGCAGTACTTC,CASSLSAGSYEQYF
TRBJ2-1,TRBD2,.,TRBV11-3,TGTGCCAGCAGCTTAGTAGCGGGAGAGCGAAAGTTCTTC,CASSLVAGERKFF
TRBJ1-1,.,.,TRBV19,TGTGCCAGTAGTATAGATCGGGCCGGGGGAGGTATGAACACTGAAGCTTTCTTT,CASSIDRAGGGMNTEAFF
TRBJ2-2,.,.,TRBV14,TGTGCCAGCAGCCATGGCGGGGAGCTGTTTTTT,CASSHGGELFF
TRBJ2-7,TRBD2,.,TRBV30,TGTGCCTGGAGTCTCCATAGCGGGAAGCACGAGCAGTACTTC,CAWSLHSGKHEQYF
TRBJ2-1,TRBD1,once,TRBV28,TGTGCCAGCAGTTCCGGGACAGGGTATCTTTTGGATGAGCAGTTCTTC,CASSSGTGYLLDEQFF
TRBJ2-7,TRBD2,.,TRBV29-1,TGCAGCGGGTGGACTAGCGGGACCTACGAGCAGTACTTC,CSGWTSGTYEQYF
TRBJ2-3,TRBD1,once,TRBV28,TGTGCCAGCAGTTTACGACGGACAGGAGCTAGCACAGATACGCAGTATTTT,CASSLRRTGASTDTQYF
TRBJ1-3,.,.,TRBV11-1,TGTGCCAGCAGCTTAGCGGCCTCTGGAAACACCATATATTTT,CASSLAASGNTIYF
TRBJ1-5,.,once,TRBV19,TGTGCCAGTAAGGGGGAAAGAGAACCCAATCAGCCCCAGCATTTT,CASKGEREPNQPQHF
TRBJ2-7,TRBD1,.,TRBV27,TGTGCCAGCAGTTTAAGGGACAGGGGTTCCTACGAGCAGTACTTC,CASSLRDRGSYEQYF
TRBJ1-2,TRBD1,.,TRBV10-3,TGTGCCATCAGTGAGATGACTGGACAGGGGCCAGGTGGCTACACCTTC,CAISEMTGQGPGGYTF
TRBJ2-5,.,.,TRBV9,TGTGCCAGCAGCGTAGGCGAGTGGCCCCAAGAGACCCAGTACTTC,CASSVGEWPQETQYF
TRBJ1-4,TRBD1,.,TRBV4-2,TGTGCCAGCAGCCAAGAGCCAGGAGGGACAGGGAGTGAAAAACTGTTTTTT,CASSQEPGGTGSEKLFF
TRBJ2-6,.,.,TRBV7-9,TGTGCCAGCAGCTTCCCTGGCTGGGCCAACGTCCTGACTTTC,CASSFPGWANVLTF
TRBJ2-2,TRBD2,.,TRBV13,TGTGCCAGCAGCTTACTTGCCCGAGCGGGAGACACCGGGGAGCTGTTTTTT,CASSLLARAGDTGELFF
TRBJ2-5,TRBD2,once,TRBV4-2,TGTGCCAGCAGCCATAGCGGGGGTGAAGAGACCCAGTACTTC,CASSHSGGEETQYF
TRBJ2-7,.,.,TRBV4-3,TGCGCCAGCAGCCAAGTTTTGGCAGGGTACGACTACGAGCAGTACTTC,CASSQVLAGYDYEQYF
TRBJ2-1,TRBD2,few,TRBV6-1,TGTGCCAGCGGTGGACTAGACACCTACAATGAGCAGTTCTTC,CASGGLDTYNEQFF
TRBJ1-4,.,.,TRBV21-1,TGTGCCAGCAGCAAAGAGCCAACAAATTATAAAAAACTGTTTTTT,CASSKEPTNYKKLFF
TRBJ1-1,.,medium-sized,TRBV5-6,TGTGCCAGCAGCTTATGGGGGGAGGACACTGAAGCTTTCTTT,CASSLWGEDTEAFF
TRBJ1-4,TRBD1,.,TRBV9,TGTGCCAGCAGCCCAGGGGGGACAGGGGGGAAGGCAAAACTGTTTTTT,CASSPGGTGGKAKLFF
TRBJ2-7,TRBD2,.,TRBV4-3,TGCGCCAGCAGTCTCAAATCGGGGGGTAACTACGAGCAGTACTTC,CASSLKSGGNYEQYF
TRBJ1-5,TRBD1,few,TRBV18,TGTGCCAGCTCCCCGGGACAGGGGTATAGCAATCAGCCCCAGCATTTT,CASSPGQGYSNQPQHF
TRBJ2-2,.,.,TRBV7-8,TGTGCCAGCAGCTTACTGGGAATCGGCGGGGAGCTGTTTTTT,CASSLLGIGGELFF
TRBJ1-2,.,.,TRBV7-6,TGTGCCAGCAGCTTAGCCGGCAGCAACTATGGCTACACCTTC,CASSLAGSNYGYTF
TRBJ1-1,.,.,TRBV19,TGTGCCAGTAGTTGGAGGGGACTTAACACTGAAGCTTTCTTT,CASSWRGLNTEAFF
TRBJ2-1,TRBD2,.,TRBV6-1,TGTGCCAGCAGGGGAGGGACTAGCGGGAGGAATGAGCAGTTCTTC,CASRGGTSGRNEQFF
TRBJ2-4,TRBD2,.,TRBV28,TGTGCCAGCAGTTCCGCTAGCGGGAGGACGAACATTCAGTACTTC,CASSSASGRTNIQYF
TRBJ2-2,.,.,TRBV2,TGTGCCAGCAGTGAACGAGCGGGTAGCTCGATCGGGGAGCTGTTTTTT,CASSERAGSSIGELFF
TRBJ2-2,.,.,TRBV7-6,TGTGCCAGCAGCTTGGCAGGGGAGGGCGGGGAGCTGTTTTTT,CASSLAGEGGELFF